Listed here are 10 T cell receptor beta chains from one sample, sequenced in a study of blood T cell repertoires in COVID-19. The assay was immunoSEQ multiplex PCR, and TCRdb's table has in-frame clones only and misses some. The sample holds a few hundred thousand clones, about nine tenths seen once. The sequenced sample consisted of peripheral blood. The receptors here all came from a man in his 60s with acute or convalescent COVID-19.

The rearrangement uses TRBV3-1 (or the pseudogene TRBV3-2) and TRBJ1-4, with no clear D. The CDR3 is 16 residues long. V lost 1 base and J 0 bases, leaving 9 bases between the germline ends. Germline CDR1 and CDR2: LGHDT and YNNKEL (reference sequence). The CDR3 region has the DNA TGTGCCAGCAGCCAAGCGGGAGGCGCAACTAATGAAAAACTGTTTTTT. It translates to CASSQAGGATNEKLFF.

A remark on this clone: Germline and junction disagree at one end, which may indicate a read error. V gene TRBV12-3 or TRBV12-4 combines with J gene TRBJ2-7; 9 bases line up with TRBD2. The CDR3 consists of 13 residues. CDR3 sequence (DNA): TGTGCCAGCAGTGTAGCGGGAGTGGGCGAGCAGTACTTC. Translated, it gives CASSVAGVGEQYF.

The gene calls are TRBV11-3 and TRBJ1-2; a possible D gene is TRBD1 (5 bases). Trimming shortened V by 5 bases and J by 0 bases, and 7 bases separated the two germline ends. The CDR3 is 13 residues long. Germline V gives CDR1 SGHNT, CDR2 YENEEA. CDR3 coding DNA: TGTGCCAGCAGCCAGGGTACTAACTATGGCTACACCTTC. Translation gives CASSQGTNYGYTF.

The chain joins TRBV7-8 to TRBJ2-2, with 8 bases that match TRBD2. The CDR3 loop spans 16 amino acids. Germline V gene sequence: CDR1 SGHVS, CDR2 FQNEAQ. V was clipped by 2 bases and J by 8 bases; unmatched bases: 10. The CDR3 spells CASSLRAGAIQGELFF. The DNA of the CDR3 is TGTGCCAGCAGCTTAAGAGCGGGAGCCATTCAGGGGGAGCTGTTTTTT.

The chain employs TRBV7-9 and TRBJ2-7; TRBD2 agrees at 7 bases. CDR3 length: 15 amino acids. V lost 4 bases and J lost 1; bases outside the gene matches: 7. Per germline, CDR1 SEHNR and CDR2 FQNEAQ (reference sequence). CDR3 sequence: CASSYGGGRSYEQYF. In nucleotides, the CDR3 is TGTGCCAGCAGCTACGGGGGAGGGCGATCCTACGAGCAGTACTTC.

This clone occurred a few times. The V and J genes are TRBV11-3 and TRBJ2-1; D not certain. This CDR3 comprises 12 residues. Per the germline V gene, CDR1 is SGHNT and CDR2 is YENEEA. V lost 0 bases and J lost 8, with 5 bases in between. The CDR3 protein is CASSLDGHEQFF. CDR3 DNA sequence: TGTGCCAGCAGCTTAGATGGGCATGAGCAGTTCTTC.

CDR3 in amino acids: CASTPGTSGYTDTQYF. Written as DNA, the CDR3 is TGTGCCAGCACCCCCGGGACTAGCGGTTACACAGATACGCAGTATTTT. The chain carries TRBV7-2 and TRBJ2-3; TRBD2 agrees at 11 bases. With V trimmed by 7 bases and J by 2 bases, 8 bases remained unmatched. This CDR3 is 16 amino acids long. Germline CDR1 SGHTA, CDR2 FQGNSA.

V is TRBV6-5 and J is TRBJ2-7; 10 nucleotides line up with TRBD1. V dropped 6 bases and J dropped 5; count of bases not matched to a gene: 10. This CDR3 has 15 amino acids. The germline V gene has CDR1 MNHEY and CDR2 SVGAGI. The CDR3, as DNA: TGTGCCAGCAGCCCAGCCCGGGACAGGGGCCACGAGCAGTACTTC. Its protein product is CASSPARDRGHEQYF.

This clone was seen only a few times. This chain uses TRBV2 with TRBJ2-7; 8 bases fit TRBD2. Germline assignment: CDR1 SNHLY and CDR2 FYNNEI. V was pared by 3 bases and J by 4 bases, with 8 bases of the junction left unmatched. CDR3 length: 15 residues. CDR3 coding DNA: TGTGCCAGCAGTGAGCGGGCTAGCGGGCCTTACGAGCAGTACTTC. Protein product: CASSERASGPYEQYF.

The rearrangement joins TRBV6-2 or TRBV6-3 to TRBJ1-1; 7 nucleotides agree with TRBD1. J gave up 1 base and V 5 bases, and 10 bases lay outside the gene matches. From germline, CDR1 is MNHEY and CDR2 SVGEGT. The CDR3 spans 16 residues. CDR3 amino acids: CASSTAATGWNTEAFF. DNA for the CDR3: TGTGCCAGCAGTACTGCTGCGACAGGGTGGAACACTGAAGCTTTCTTT.